This TCR beta chain was documented in a study of T cell responses to AZD1222 COVID-19 vaccine (dated by TCRdb to the early 2020s). In the study overall: TCR sequencing was performed for about 240 trial participants, of whom roughly 200 were given two doses of AZD1222 and roughly 25 were given two doses of MenACWY control vaccine. Trial participants were enrolled by age into 18-55, 56-69 and 70-plus year subgroups, with approximately 160, 26 and 62 TCR-sequenced participants respectively.

As encoded in the germline V gene, CDR1 is MDHEN while CDR2 is SYDVKM. From its cysteine to its phenylalanine, the CDR3 spans 17 amino acids. Only the CDR3 DNA stays, 51 bases, in frame from base 1. V is clipped by 4 bases and J by 3 bases, and the sequence between their germline boundaries is 19 bases long. As concerns this clone: What antigen it recognizes has not been identified. No much larger clone is present one base from it, and per-base qualities are unavailable.

The CDR3 regions of human TCRbeta chains were subjected to immunosequencing. Under the source paper's analysis protocol: Repertoire TCRs were matched against a reference library of SARS-CoV-2-specific TCRs generated with the MIRA antigen-specificity platform. Breadth was defined as the fraction of unique TCRs that were SARS-CoV-2-associated. Depth was defined as the fraction of total T cells that were SARS-CoV-2-associated. Using the MIRA data, each spike-specific TCR was mapped to the spike region that the TCR reacts to and placed in a CD4 or CD8 class. Log10-transformed breadth and depth values were compared by one-way ANOVA with Sidak's multiple comparisons tests. TCRdb mirrors the immuneACCESS table, restricted to in-frame sequences. Some clones are absent from its copies; in checked studies, under half trace to an unresolved V gene, and the reason for the others is unknown. The DNA gave D and trimming, while V, J and clone size come from that table. In all, the sample holds tens of thousands of clones, and 88% of those were seen once. The ten largest account for about 9% of the sample.

Sample time point, as interpreted from the label and publication: about 28 days (+/-7) after the second vaccine dose. The sample's treatment or condition label, in plain terms: meningococcal conjugate vaccine given as trial control. The vaccinee samples were drawn from two UK trials, COV001 and COV002, one of which was a single-blind randomized controlled phase 2/3 trial testing AZD1222 (ChAdOx1 nCoV-19) in healthy adults. For TCRbeta chain sequencing, PBMC samples from trial participants were taken at day 0 and at day 28 after the second dose. General findings and caveats noted by the study authors: After two AZD1222 doses, spike-specific TCR breadth and depth were significantly higher than at day 0 and than in MenACWY recipients. Because no day 14 peak-response samples were available, repertoires were characterized only after the peak T cell response. The 56-69-year group was small, and its depth increase did not reach significance, likely because of low power. Reportedly, almost half of the unique spike-specific TCRs recognized epitopes lying outside the regions that are mutated in the B.1.351 and B.1.1.7 variants. Conclusions about previously exposed vaccinees are limited, since just 5 or 6 AZD1222 recipients were seropositive for SARS-CoV-2 at baseline. CD4 TCRs associated with the vaccine covered the entire spike protein, and the dominant responses were in regions 160-218 and 743-854. Participants were mostly white British and included more females than males, and it was suggested by the authors that clonal diversity may have been underestimated.

The sample consisted of peripheral blood, taken 28 days after the second dose of the MenACWY control vaccine. This receptor was obtained from an adult who received the MenACWY meningococcal vaccine as a control. This chain is built from TRBV28 and TRBJ1-5, with no confidently assigned D gene. The sequenced DNA is TGTGCCAGCAGTTCTTGGACTACGGGAGGCCCCAATCAGCCCCAGCATTTT. The translation is CASSSWTTGGPNQPQHF.